This T cell receptor (beta chain) was observed in a study of control samples from healthy donors and cancer patients. After removal of 4 bases from V and 0 bases from J, the junction contained 12 bases not matched to a gene. Germline-derived CDR1 and CDR2 are LGHNA and YNFKEQ. The CDR3 sequence is 19 residues long. Sequencing used immunoSEQ multiplex PCR; TCRdb keeps in-frame clones, though not all of them. The repertoire holds some 90,000 clones, with about 85% as singletons. The genes are TRBV4-2 and TRBJ2-6, with TRBD1 identical over 7 bases. The sequencing input was blood. The TCR comes from a woman aged 50 to 60 in good health. Written as DNA, the CDR3 is TGTGCCAGCAGCCGAGAATGGAAGACAGGGCCCTCTGGGGCCAACGTCCTGACTTTC. Its protein is CASSREWKTGPSGANVLTF.